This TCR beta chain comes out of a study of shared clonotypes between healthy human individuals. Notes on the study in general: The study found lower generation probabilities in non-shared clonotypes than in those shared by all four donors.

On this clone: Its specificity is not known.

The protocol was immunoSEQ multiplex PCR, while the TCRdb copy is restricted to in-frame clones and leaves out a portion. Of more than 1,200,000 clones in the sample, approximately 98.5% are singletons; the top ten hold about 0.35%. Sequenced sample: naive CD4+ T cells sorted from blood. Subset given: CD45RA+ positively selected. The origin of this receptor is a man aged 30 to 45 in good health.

CDR3 in DNA: TGTGCCAGCAGCGTAGTTGCAACTAATGAAAAACTGTTTTTT. Translating it yields CASSVVATNEKLFF. The rearrangement joins TRBV7-2 to TRBJ1-4; D is uncertain. CDR1 is SGHTA, CDR2 FQGNSA, per germline. The CDR3 consists of 14 residues. The V and J ends lost 5 bases and 0 bases respectively, with 7 bases between them. Variable domain in full (rest from reference TRBV7-2 and TRBJ1-4): GAGVSQSPSNKVTEKGKDVELRCDPISGHTALYWYRQSLGQGLEFLIYFQGNSAPDKSGLPSDRFSAERTGGSVSTLTIQRTQQEDSAVYLCASSVVATNEKLFFGSGTQLSVL.